A selection of T cell receptor beta chains follows, all from one sample in a study of blood T cell repertoires in COVID-19. The assay was immunoSEQ multiplex PCR, and TCRdb's table has in-frame clones only and misses some. The sample yields roughly 75,000 clones, approximately 79% seen once. Source material: peripheral blood. These receptors came from a human donor with acute or convalescent COVID-19. The donor label of this sample is uncertain. Each CDR3 is given with its conserved first and last residue. A D gene is named only where the DNA matches it firmly. The size field is filled for only some rows; it gives once, few, many or a size class.

few	TRBD2	TRBV24-1	TRBJ2-2	CATSSRGAGELFF	TGTGCCACCAGTTCTCGGGGGGCCGGGGAGCTGTTTTTT
.	.	TRBV6-2/TRBV6-3	TRBJ2-7	CASSYSRREDYEQYF	TGTGCCAGCAGTTACTCGCGAAGGGAGGACTACGAGCAGTACTTC
.	.	TRBV15	TRBJ2-2	CATSREGRDTGELFF	TGTGCCACCAGCAGAGAGGGTCGGGACACCGGGGAGCTGTTTTTT
few	TRBD1	TRBV7-8	TRBJ2-2	CASSRTGDIGELFF	TGTGCCAGCAGCCGGACAGGGGATATTGGGGAGCTGTTTTTT
.	TRBD1	TRBV30	TRBJ1-1	CAWNRDSEAFF	TGTGCCTGGAATCGGGACAGTGAAGCTTTCTTT
.	TRBD1	TRBV19	TRBJ2-2	CASSLTGVAGELFF	TGTGCCAGTAGTTTGACAGGGGTGGCCGGGGAGCTGTTTTTT
few	.	TRBV27	TRBJ2-3	CASSLRAHRGDTQYF	TGTGCCAGCAGCCTCCGGGCCCACCGGGGAGATACGCAGTATTTT
.	.	TRBV21-1	TRBJ2-7	CASSKQRRRDSLPYEQYF	TGTGCCAGCAGCAAACAGCGCCGCCGGGACAGCCTCCCCTACGAGCAGTACTTC
.	.	TRBV28	TRBJ1-6	CASSLYGRRGGLDNSPLHF	TGTGCCAGCAGTTTATATGGGCGTCGCGGGGGGCTGGATAATTCACCCCTCCACTTT
.	TRBD1	TRBV18	TRBJ1-6	CASSRDSYNSPLHF	TGTGCCAGCTCGCGGGACAGCTATAATTCACCCCTCCACTTT
few	TRBD1	TRBV15	TRBJ2-6	CATSRDLTGAGANVLTF	TGTGCCACCAGCAGAGACCTGACAGGGGCTGGGGCCAACGTCCTGACTTTC
.	.	TRBV21-1	TRBJ1-2	CASRKKWAREGDRPAYGYTF	TGTGCCAGCAGAAAAAAGTGGGCTAGGGAGGGGGACAGGCCAGCCTATGGCTACACCTTC
.	.	TRBV7-2	TRBJ2-6	CASSGRVSGANVLTF	TGTGCCAGCAGCGGCAGGGTCTCTGGGGCCAACGTCCTGACTTTC
.	TRBD1	TRBV12-3/TRBV12-4	TRBJ2-7	CASSPGQGYEQYF	TGTGCCAGCAGCCCTGGACAGGGCTACGAGCAGTACTTC
.	TRBD1	TRBV7-2	TRBJ1-4	CASSAGTAENEKLFF	TGTGCCAGCAGCGCCGGGACAGCCGAGAATGAAAAACTGTTTTTT
.	.	TRBV5-1	TRBJ2-2	CASSLDGRGNTGELFF	TGCGCCAGCAGCTTAGATGGGCGGGGGAACACCGGGGAGCTGTTTTTT
.	.	TRBV7-9	TRBJ1-4	CASSLYGSGITNEKLFF	TGTGCCAGCAGCTTATACGGCAGCGGTATAACTAATGAAAAACTGTTTTTT
.	TRBD1	TRBV28	TRBJ1-2	CASSLPDRGGGYTF	TGTGCCAGCAGTTTACCCGACAGGGGAGGGGGCTACACCTTC
.	TRBD1	TRBV6-2/TRBV6-3	TRBJ1-2	CASSYPVIEDRAGGYTF	TGTGCCAGCAGTTACCCAGTTATTGAAGACAGGGCCGGTGGCTACACCTTC
few	.	TRBV5-1	TRBJ2-2	CASSFGQAGGELFF	TGCGCCAGCAGCTTCGGGCAGGCGGGCGGGGAGCTGTTTTTT
.	TRBD1	TRBV7-9	TRBJ2-3	CASSLEQGSTDTQYF	TGTGCCAGCAGCTTAGAACAGGGGTCGACAGATACGCAGTATTTT
once	.	TRBV27	TRBJ2-7	CASKRGTNYEQYF	TGTGCCAGCAAACGGGGTACAAACTACGAGCAGTACTTC
.	.	TRBV19	TRBJ1-1	CASSIERGSTEAFF	TGTGCCAGTAGTATAGAAAGGGGGAGCACTGAAGCTTTCTTT
.	TRBD2	TRBV6-5	TRBJ2-7	CASTTGGGHIEQYF	TGTGCCAGCACCACCGGGGGGGGTCACATCGAGCAGTACTTC
few	.	TRBV10-3	TRBJ1-5	CASSGTESNQPQHF	TGTGCCTCCAGTGGTACAGAGAGCAATCAGCCCCAGCATTTT
.	.	TRBV6-5	TRBJ1-5	CASRPTIRSNQPQHF	TGTGCCAGCAGACCCACGATTCGGAGCAATCAGCCCCAGCATTTT
.	TRBD2	TRBV6-6	TRBJ2-1	CASGASGVNNEQFF	TGTGCCAGCGGCGCTAGCGGGGTAAACAATGAGCAGTTCTTC
.	.	TRBV6-6	TRBJ1-3	CASSYSSGAGNTIYF	TGTGCCAGCAGTTACTCGTCGGGGGCTGGAAACACCATATATTTT
few	.	TRBV21-1	TRBJ1-1	CASSKDGRNTEAFF	TGTGCCAGCAGCAAAGATGGCAGAAACACTGAAGCTTTCTTT
.	.	TRBV15	TRBJ1-6	CATSRDNSGNSPLHF	TGTGCCACCAGCAGAGATAATTCGGGGAATTCACCCCTCCACTTT
.	.	TRBV19	TRBJ1-2	CASSGAQARWGVGYTF	TGTGCCAGTAGTGGGGCCCAAGCCCGATGGGGGGTTGGCTACACCTTC
.	.	TRBV7-9	TRBJ2-5	CASSADGHRQETQYF	TGTGCCAGCAGCGCGGATGGCCATAGACAAGAGACCCAGTACTTC
.	TRBD1	TRBV27	TRBJ1-6	CASRKLGTGDNSPLHF	TGTGCCAGCAGAAAACTAGGGACAGGGGATAATTCACCCCTCCACTTT
.	.	TRBV28	TRBJ1-2	CASSLEWDIKGYTF	TGTGCCAGCAGTTTAGAGTGGGACATAAAGGGCTACACCTTC
.	.	TRBV4-3	TRBJ2-7	CASSQDSSYEQYF	TGCGCCAGCAGCCAAGACTCCTCCTACGAGCAGTACTTC
few	TRBD1	TRBV4-1	TRBJ1-2	CASSQDPGQLGIYGYTF	TGCGCCAGCAGCCAAGACCCGGGACAGTTGGGGATCTATGGCTACACCTTC
once	TRBD2	TRBV7-2	TRBJ2-1	CASRRAAGAYNEQFF	TGTGCCAGCAGGAGGGCGGCGGGGGCCTACAATGAGCAGTTCTTC